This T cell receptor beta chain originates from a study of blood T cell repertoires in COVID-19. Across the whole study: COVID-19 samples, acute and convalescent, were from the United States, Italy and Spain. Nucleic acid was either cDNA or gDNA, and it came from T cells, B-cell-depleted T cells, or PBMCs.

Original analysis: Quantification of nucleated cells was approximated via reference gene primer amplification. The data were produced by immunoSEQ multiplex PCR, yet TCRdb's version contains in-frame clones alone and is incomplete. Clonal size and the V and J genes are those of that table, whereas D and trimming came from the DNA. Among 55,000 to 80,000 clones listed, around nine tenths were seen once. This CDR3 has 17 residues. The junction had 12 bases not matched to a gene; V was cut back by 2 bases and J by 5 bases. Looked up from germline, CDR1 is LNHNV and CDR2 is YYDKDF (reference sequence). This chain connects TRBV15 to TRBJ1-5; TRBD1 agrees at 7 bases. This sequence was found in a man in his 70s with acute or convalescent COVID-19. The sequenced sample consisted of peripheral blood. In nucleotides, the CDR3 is TGTGCCACCAGCAGATCGTACGGACAGGCGTTTGATCAGCCCCAGCATTTT. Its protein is CATSRSYGQAFDQPQHF.